This is a list of T cell receptor beta chains from one sample in a study of T cell responses to AZD1222 COVID-19 vaccine. The protocol was immunoSEQ multiplex PCR, while the TCRdb copy is restricted to in-frame clones and leaves out a portion. The table lists some 40,000 clones, 60% to 85% of them singletons. Sequences were derived from peripheral blood, sampled on day 0 of AZD1222 vaccination. The source of these receptors is an adult in good health. The CDR3 runs from the conserved cysteine through the conserved F or W.

j_call v_call cdr3_aa
TRBJ1-5 TRBV5-1 CASSLDGGLGQPQHF
TRBJ1-6 TRBV6-5 CATRQGSSYNSPLHF
TRBJ1-3 TRBV28 CASSLVQSSGNTIYF
TRBJ1-1 TRBV19 CASSQETGTTEAFF
TRBJ1-2 TRBV9 CASSVAPGANYGYTF
TRBJ2-7 TRBV28 CASSSGQSSYEQYF
TRBJ1-6 TRBV23-1 CASSQPAHRGRDSPLHF
TRBJ2-7 TRBV15 CATSRDRGTGYEQYF
TRBJ2-3 TRBV30 CAWSVSLGSLEGTDTQYF
TRBJ1-2 TRBV19 CASKQGGIDYGYTF
TRBJ1-6 TRBV7-6 CASSSSGTAYNSPLHF
TRBJ1-4 TRBV19 CASSPQGTNEKLFF
TRBJ1-5 TRBV5-5 CASSLEVYSNQPQHF
TRBJ2-5 TRBV11-2 CASSSSETQYF
TRBJ1-6 TRBV30 CAWSAPGGGNSPLHF
TRBJ2-4 TRBV28 CASTHGRGLAKNIQYF
TRBJ2-5 TRBV3-1/TRBV3-2 CASSHRQGRETQYF
TRBJ2-2 TRBV25-1 CASSPSPDGELFF
TRBJ2-1 TRBV3-1/TRBV3-2 CASSHLLAASSYNEQFF
TRBJ1-3 TRBV30 CAWSLGSSGNTIYF
TRBJ2-3 TRBV29-1 CSVDSGRGASTDTQYF
TRBJ2-7 TRBV28 CASSTPGQALEEQYF
TRBJ1-5 TRBV19 CASSIQYPWEPQHF
TRBJ2-1 TRBV12-3/TRBV12-4 CASGWQERGEQFF
TRBJ1-5 TRBV4-3 CASSQDLAGNQPQHF
TRBJ2-4 TRBV7-3 CASSPAGGGKNIQYF
TRBJ2-3 TRBV5-1 CASSGGGSTDTQYF
TRBJ2-7 TRBV5-1 CASSSSTGGPYEQYF
TRBJ1-2 TRBV15 CATSRDGGYTF
TRBJ1-5 TRBV4-2 CASSQDGHRGEPQHF
TRBJ1-3 TRBV30 CAWSPTGGNTIYF
TRBJ2-3 TRBV19 CASSTPGGPSTDTQYF
TRBJ1-1 TRBV5-1 CASSESTTGLNTEAFF
TRBJ2-1 TRBV20-1 CSARDGNEQFF
TRBJ1-2 TRBV19 CASSMRGPRGYTF
TRBJ2-7 TRBV5-1 CASSLGTGLGEQYF
TRBJ1-1 TRBV5-5 CASSLDAGQGEKGFF
TRBJ2-7 TRBV11-2 CASSLARDYSEQYF
TRBJ2-5 TRBV14 CASSQEGRTDGGKTQYF
TRBJ2-3 TRBV4-2 CASSQPQGARGNTQYF
TRBJ2-5 TRBV7-8 CASSLPQGARETQYF
TRBJ2-4 TRBV19 CASSDAKNIQYF